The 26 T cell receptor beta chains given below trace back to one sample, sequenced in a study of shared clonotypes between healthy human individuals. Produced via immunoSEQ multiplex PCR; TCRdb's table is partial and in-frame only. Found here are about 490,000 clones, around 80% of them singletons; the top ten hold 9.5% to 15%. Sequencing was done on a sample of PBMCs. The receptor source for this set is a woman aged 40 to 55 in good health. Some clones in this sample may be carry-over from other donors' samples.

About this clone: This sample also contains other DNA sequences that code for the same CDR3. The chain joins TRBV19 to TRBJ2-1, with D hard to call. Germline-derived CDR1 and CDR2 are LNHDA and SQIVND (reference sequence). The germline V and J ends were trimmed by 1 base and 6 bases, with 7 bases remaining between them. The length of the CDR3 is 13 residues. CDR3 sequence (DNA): TGTGCCAGTAGTATAGGTTCCCTCAATGAGCAGTTCTTC. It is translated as CASSIGSLNEQFF. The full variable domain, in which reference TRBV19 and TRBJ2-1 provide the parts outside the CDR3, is DGGITQSPKYLFRKEGQNVTLSCEQNLNHDAMYWYRQDPGQGLRLIYYSQIVNDFQKGDIAEGYSVSREKKESFPLTVTSAQKNPTAFYLCASSIGSLNEQFFGPGTRLTVL.

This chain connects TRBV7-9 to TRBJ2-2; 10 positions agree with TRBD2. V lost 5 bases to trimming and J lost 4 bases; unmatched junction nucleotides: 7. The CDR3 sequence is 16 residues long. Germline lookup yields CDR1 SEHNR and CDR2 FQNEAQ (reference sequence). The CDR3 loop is CASSPGTSALTGELFF. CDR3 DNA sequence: TGTGCCAGCAGCCCCGGGACTAGCGCCCTCACCGGGGAGCTGTTTTTT.

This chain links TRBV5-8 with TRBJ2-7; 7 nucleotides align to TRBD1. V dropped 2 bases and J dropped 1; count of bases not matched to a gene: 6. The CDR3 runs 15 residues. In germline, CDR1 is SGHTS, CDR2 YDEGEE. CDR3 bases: TGTGCCAGCAGCTTACGGTGGGACAGTTCCTACGAGCAGTACTTC. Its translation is CASSLRWDSSYEQYF.

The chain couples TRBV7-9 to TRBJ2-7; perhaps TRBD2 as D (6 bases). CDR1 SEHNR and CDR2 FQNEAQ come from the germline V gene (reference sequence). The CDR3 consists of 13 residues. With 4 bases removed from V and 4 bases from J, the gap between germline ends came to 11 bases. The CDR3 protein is CASSSPLAYEQYF. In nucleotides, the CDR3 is TGTGCCAGCAGCTCCCCTCTAGCGTACGAGCAGTACTTC.

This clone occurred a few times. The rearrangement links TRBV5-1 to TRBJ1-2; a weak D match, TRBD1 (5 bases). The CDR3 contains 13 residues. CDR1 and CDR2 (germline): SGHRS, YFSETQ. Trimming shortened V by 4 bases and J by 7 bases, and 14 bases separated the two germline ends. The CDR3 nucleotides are TGCGCCAGCAGCCTGGGGGGTAGGAGTGGCTACACCTTC. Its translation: CASSLGGRSGYTF. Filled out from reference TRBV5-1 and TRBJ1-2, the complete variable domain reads KAGVTQTPRYLIKTRGQQVTLSCSPISGHRSVSWYQQTPGQGLQFLFEYFSETQRNKGNFPGRFSGRQFSNSRSEMNVSTLELGDSALYLCASSLGGRSGYTFGSGTRLTVV.

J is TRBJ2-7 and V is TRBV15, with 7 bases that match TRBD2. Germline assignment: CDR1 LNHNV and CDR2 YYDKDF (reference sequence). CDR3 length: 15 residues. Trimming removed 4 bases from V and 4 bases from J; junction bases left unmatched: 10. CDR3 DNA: TGTGCCACCAGCATGGGGCCGGGGGGAATATACGAGCAGTACTTC. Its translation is CATSMGPGGIYEQYF. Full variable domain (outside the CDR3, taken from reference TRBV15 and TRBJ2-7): DAMVIQNPRYQVTQFGKPVTLSCSQTLNHNVMYWYQQKSSQAPKLLFHYYDKDFNNEADTPDNFQSRRPNTSFCFLDIRSPGLGDTAMYLCATSMGPGGIYEQYFGPGTRLTVT.

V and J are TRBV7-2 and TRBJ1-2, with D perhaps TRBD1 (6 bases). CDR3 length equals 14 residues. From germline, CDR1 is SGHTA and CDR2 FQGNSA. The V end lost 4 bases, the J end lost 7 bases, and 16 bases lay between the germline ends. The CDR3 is CASSSDSPILGYTF. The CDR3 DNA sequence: TGTGCCAGCAGCTCGGACAGCCCTATCCTTGGCTACACCTTC.

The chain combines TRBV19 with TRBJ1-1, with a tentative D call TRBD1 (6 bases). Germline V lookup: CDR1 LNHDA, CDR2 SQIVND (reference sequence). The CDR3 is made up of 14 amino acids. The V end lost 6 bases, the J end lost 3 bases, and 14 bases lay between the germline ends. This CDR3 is CASRARGQYTEAFF. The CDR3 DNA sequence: TGTGCCAGTAGAGCCCGGGGACAATACACTGAAGCTTTCTTT.

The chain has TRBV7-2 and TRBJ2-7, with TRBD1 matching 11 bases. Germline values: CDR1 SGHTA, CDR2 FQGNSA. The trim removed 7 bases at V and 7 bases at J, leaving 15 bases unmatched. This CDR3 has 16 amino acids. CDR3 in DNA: TGTGCCAGCACCCCCTTCCGGACAGGGGGCTATCGAGAGCAGTACTTC. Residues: CASTPFRTGGYREQYF.

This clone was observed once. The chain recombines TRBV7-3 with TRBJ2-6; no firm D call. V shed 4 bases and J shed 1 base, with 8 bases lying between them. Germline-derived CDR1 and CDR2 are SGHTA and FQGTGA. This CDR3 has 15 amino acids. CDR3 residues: CASSSFGSGANVLTF. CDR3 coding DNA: TGTGCCAGCAGCTCATTTGGTTCTGGGGCCAACGTCCTGACTTTC.

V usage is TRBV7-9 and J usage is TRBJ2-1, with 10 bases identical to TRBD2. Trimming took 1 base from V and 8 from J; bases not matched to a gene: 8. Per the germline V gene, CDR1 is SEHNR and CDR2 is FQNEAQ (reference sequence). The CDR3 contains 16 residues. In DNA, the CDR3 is TGTGCCAGCAGCTTAGATCCAGCGGGAGGGCGGGATGAGCAGTTCTTC. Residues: CASSLDPAGGRDEQFF.

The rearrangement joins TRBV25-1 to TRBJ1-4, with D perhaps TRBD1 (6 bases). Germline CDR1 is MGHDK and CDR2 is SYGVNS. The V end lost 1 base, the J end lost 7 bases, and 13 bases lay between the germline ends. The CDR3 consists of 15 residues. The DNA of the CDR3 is TGTGCCAGCAGTGAATCCGGGGGGCTGCGTGAAAAACTGTTTTTT. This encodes CASSESGGLREKLFF.

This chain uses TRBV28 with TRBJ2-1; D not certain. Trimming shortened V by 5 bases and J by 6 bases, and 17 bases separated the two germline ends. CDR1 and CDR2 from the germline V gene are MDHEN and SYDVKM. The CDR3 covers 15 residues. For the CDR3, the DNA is TGTGCCAGCAGTCTTCCCGACGGGCCTCGCAATGAGCAGTTCTTC. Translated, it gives CASSLPDGPRNEQFF.

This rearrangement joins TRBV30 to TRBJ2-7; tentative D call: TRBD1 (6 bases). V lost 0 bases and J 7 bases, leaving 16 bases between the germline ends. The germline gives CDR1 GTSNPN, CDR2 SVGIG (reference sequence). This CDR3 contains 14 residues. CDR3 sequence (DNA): TGTGCCTGGAGTGTATCCCGGACAACAGGGGAGCAGTACTTC. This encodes CAWSVSRTTGEQYF.

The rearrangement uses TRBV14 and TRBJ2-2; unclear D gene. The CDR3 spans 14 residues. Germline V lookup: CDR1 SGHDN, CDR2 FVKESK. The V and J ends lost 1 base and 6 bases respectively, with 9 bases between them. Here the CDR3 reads CASSQVLRAGELFF. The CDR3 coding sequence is TGTGCCAGCAGCCAAGTTTTAAGGGCCGGGGAGCTGTTTTTT. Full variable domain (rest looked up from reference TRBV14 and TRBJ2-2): EAGVTQFPSHSVIEKGQTVTLRCDPISGHDNLYWYRRVMGKEIKFLLHFVKESKQDESGMPNNRFLAERTGGTYSTLKVQPAELEDSGVYFCASSQVLRAGELFFGEGSRLTVL.

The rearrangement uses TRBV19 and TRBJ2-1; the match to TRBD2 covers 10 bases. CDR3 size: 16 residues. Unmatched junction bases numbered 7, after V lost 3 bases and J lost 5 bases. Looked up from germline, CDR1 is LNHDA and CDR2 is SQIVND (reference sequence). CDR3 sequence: CASSIGGSGRDNEQFF. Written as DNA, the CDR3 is TGTGCCAGTAGTATCGGGGGGAGCGGGAGGGACAATGAGCAGTTCTTC.

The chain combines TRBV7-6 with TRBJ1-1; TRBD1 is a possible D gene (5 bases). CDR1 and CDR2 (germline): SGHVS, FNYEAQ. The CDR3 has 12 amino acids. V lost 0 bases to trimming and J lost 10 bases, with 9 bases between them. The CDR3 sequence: CASSLAGERAFF. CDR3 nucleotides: TGTGCCAGCAGCTTAGCGGGGGAGAGAGCTTTCTTT.

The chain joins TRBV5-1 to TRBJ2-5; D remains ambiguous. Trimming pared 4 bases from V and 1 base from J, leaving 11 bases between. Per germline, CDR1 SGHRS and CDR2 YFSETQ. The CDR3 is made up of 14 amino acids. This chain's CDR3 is CASSPQGSQETQYF. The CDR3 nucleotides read TGCGCCAGCAGCCCTCAAGGTAGCCAAGAGACCCAGTACTTC.

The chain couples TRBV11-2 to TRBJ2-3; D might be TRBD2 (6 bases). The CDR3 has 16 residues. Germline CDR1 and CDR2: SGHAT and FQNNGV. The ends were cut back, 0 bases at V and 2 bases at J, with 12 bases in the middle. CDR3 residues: CASSLEVAGNTDTQYF. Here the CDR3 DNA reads TGTGCCAGCAGCTTAGAAGTGGCGGGGAACACAGATACGCAGTATTTT.

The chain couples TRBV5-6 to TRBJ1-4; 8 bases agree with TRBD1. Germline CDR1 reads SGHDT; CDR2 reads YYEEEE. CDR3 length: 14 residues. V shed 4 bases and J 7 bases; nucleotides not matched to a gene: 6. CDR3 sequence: CASSQTGVGEKLFF. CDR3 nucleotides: TGTGCCAGCAGCCAGACAGGGGTTGGTGAAAAACTGTTTTTT.

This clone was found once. The CDR3 spells CASSLDLAGGDEQFF. Here the CDR3 DNA reads TGTGCCAGCAGCTTAGACCTAGCGGGAGGGGATGAGCAGTTCTTC. The chain uses TRBV7-8 and TRBJ2-1, with 12 bases aligning to TRBD2. This CDR3 has 15 residues. Germline CDR1 reads SGHVS; CDR2 reads FQNEAQ. V shed 1 base, J shed 8 bases, and the junction held 3 bases outside the gene matches. The variable domain in full, completed from reference TRBV7-8 and TRBJ2-1, reads GAGVSQSPRYKVAKRGQDVALRCDPISGHVSLFWYQQALGQGPEFLTYFQNEAQLDKSGLPSDRFFAERPEGSVSTLKIQRTQQEDSAVYLCASSLDLAGGDEQFFGPGTRLTVL.

CDR3 DNA: TGTGCCAGCAGCTTACTAGGAGCTCTTGGCGAGCAGTACTTC. It translates to CASSLLGALGEQYF. The gene calls are TRBV11-2 and TRBJ2-7; D is undetermined. The CDR3 sequence is 14 residues long. CDR1 and CDR2 (germline): SGHAT, FQNNGV. V lost 2 bases, J lost 6 bases, and 14 bases lay in between. The whole variable domain, filled in from reference TRBV11-2 and TRBJ2-7, reads EAGVAQSPRYKIIEKRQSVAFWCNPISGHATLYWYQQILGQGPKLLIQFQNNGVVDDSQLPKDRFSAERLKGVDSTLKIQPAKLEDSAVYLCASSLLGALGEQYFGPGTRLTVT.

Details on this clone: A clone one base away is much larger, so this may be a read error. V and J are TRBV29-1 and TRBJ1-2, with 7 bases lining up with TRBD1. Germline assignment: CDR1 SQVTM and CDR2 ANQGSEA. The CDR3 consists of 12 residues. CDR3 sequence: CSARDSNYDYTF. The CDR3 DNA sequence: TGCAGCGCTAGGGACAGTAACTATGACTACACCTTC.

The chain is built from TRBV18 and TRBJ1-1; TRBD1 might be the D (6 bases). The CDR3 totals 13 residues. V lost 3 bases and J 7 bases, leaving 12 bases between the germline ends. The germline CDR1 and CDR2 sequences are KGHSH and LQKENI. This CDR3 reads CASSPGTLDEAFF. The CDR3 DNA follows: TGTGCCAGCTCACCCGGGACACTCGATGAAGCTTTCTTT.

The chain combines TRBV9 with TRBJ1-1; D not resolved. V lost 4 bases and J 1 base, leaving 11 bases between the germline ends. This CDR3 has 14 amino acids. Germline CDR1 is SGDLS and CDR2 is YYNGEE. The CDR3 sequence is CASSPPGRNTEAFF. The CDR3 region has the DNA TGTGCCAGCAGCCCCCCTGGGAGGAACACTGAAGCTTTCTTT.

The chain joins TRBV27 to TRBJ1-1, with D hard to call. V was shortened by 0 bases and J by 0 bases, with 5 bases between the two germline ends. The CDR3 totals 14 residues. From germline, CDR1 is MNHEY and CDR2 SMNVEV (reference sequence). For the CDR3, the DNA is TGTGCCAGCAGTTTATCCGCCATGAACACTGAAGCTTTCTTT. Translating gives CASSLSAMNTEAFF.